This TCR beta chain was identified in a study of shared clonotypes between healthy human individuals (dated by TCRdb to 2019 to 2021). General notes on the study: Three men and two women, aged 18 to 49 years, made up the cohort. For each donor, CD4 naive and CD4 memory were each given three plates, CD8 naive was given two plates, and CD8 memory was given one plate. To estimate repertoire size and how much clonotype sharing occurs between individuals, the study deeply sequenced the blood TCR repertoires of about five healthy adults. To increase sequencing depth and limit assay-specific biases, TCR repertoire library preparation and sequencing were carried out by different laboratories using diverse techniques. Each donor's leukapheresis produced roughly between roughly 0.85 and 9.5 billion PBMCs.

Of note for this clone: The clone's antigen remains unknown. With only one base between it and a far larger clone, this is likely a read error.

Using the deep immunoSEQ assay, TCR CDR3 regions were amplified from genomic DNA by multiplex PCR. For each cell subset, the extracted genomic DNA was distributed evenly across all wells of several immunoSEQ 96-well plates, and each plate served as one replicate. For sorted subsets, each replicate PCR was loaded with 200 ng genomic DNA, equivalent to 32,000 or so T cell genomes. The purified libraries were quantified using a Qubit 3.0 fluorometer, sized with a Bioanalyzer 2100, and then quantified again using the KAPA Library Quantification kit. Each immunoSEQ 96-well plate was sequenced on its own single-read 150-cycle Illumina NextSeq 550 flow cell. As for the authors' bioinformatics: The immunoSEQ output contained only junctional sequences without quality scores, so filtering could not match that applied to full-length reads. To assign V/J genes and CDR3, sequences were annotated using PyIR, a Python wrapper for IgBLAST v1.9, with IMGT germline references. Reads were filtered out if the reads had weak V/J assignments (E-value above 1e-6), no CDR3, stop codons, out-of-frame junctions, or ambiguous translated residues. A V3J clonotype was defined by an identical inferred V gene, J gene, and CDR3 amino acid sequence. The percentage overlap between two repertoires was calculated by dividing the number of shared unique clonotypes by the size of the smaller repertoire. Three approaches were used to assess repertoire richness: RTK rarefaction, the Chao1 estimator, and Recon v2.1 estimates of unobserved clonotypes. Generation probabilities were computed with OLGA for all TCRbeta clonotypes obtained by the gDNA method from a few donors. This immuneACCESS table, as held by TCRdb, lists in-frame sequences with V and J called but not all clones. Of the missing ones, under half trace to an unresolved V gene in checked studies; the others have no known cause. Clone size and V and J calls were adopted from that table, with D and trimming inferred from the DNA. The sample profile shows nearly 1 million clones; 76% of them were found once. Of the sample, about 1.5% is held by the ten largest clones.

Donors were healthy HIV-negative adults with no recently reported acute infections or vaccinations. Only Caucasian adults living in Nashville, Tennessee, USA were represented among the donors. CD4+ T cells were enriched by magnetic negative selection; naive cells were then positively selected on CD45RA, and the negative fraction formed the memory subset. After blood collection by leukapheresis, PBMCs were isolated using Ficoll-Histopaque density gradient centrifugation and then cryopreserved in the vapor phase of liquid nitrogen. Analytical flow cytometry was used to check the purity and quantity of each magnetically sorted T cell population. Each sorted fraction had its genomic DNA isolated and then quantified by UV absorbance on a Nanodrop 2000c. What the authors observed across the whole study: Compared with non-shared clonotypes, clonotypes shared by all four sorted-subset donors had higher generation probabilities. Roughly 5% of naive CD4, 3.5% of naive CD8, approximately 2.2% of memory CD4, and 0.35% to 0.4% of memory CD8 clonotypes were shared across several donors. Even with the large sequencing depth, rarefaction of the sorted-subset datasets indicated that sequencing was incomplete. Because the study included only a small number of donors, the genetic and exposure-history diversity represented was limited. Larger estimated clonotype richness was generally found for naive subsets than for memory subsets. Based on pairwise subsampling, the degree of clonotype sharing among donors was expected to be affected by sequencing depth. Sampling was restricted to blood, and TCR repertoires in tissue are likely to differ from TCR repertoires in blood.

CDR1 and CDR2 (DFQATT, SNEGSKA) derive from the germline V gene (reference sequence). Including the terminal cysteine and phenylalanine, the CDR3 comprises 10 residues. Only the CDR3 region is kept as DNA, spanning 30 bases read in frame from base 1. V and J are truncated by 5 bases and 7 bases respectively, leaving an intervening sequence of 8 bases. The clonotype comes from a man aged 18 to 30 in good health. Sequencing input: memory CD4+ T cells sorted from blood. Per the publication, the cell subset or site label means: CD45RA-negative fraction. Recombination joined TRBV20-1 with TRBJ1-1; the D gene cannot be named for sure. The CDR3 has the sequence CSAGSGEAFF. The nucleotides read TGCAGTGCTGGTTCAGGTGAAGCTTTCTTT.